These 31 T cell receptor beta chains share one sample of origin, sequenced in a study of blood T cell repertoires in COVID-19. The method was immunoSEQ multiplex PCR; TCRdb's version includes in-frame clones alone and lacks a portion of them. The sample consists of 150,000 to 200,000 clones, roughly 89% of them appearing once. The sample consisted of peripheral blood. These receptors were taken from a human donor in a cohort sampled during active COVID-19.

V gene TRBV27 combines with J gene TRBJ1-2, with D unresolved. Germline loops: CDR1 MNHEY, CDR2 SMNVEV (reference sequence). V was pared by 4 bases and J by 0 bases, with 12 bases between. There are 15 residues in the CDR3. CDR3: CASSSLGGANYGYTF. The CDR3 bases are TGTGCCAGCAGTTCCCTCGGCGGGGCTAACTATGGCTACACCTTC.

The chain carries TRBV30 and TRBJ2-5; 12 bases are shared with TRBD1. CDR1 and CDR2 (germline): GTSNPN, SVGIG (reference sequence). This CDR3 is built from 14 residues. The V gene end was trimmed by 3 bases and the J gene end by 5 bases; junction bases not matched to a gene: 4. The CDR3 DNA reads TGTGCCTGGAGGGGGACAGGGGGCCGGGAGACCCAGTACTTC. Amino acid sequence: CAWRGTGGRETQYF.

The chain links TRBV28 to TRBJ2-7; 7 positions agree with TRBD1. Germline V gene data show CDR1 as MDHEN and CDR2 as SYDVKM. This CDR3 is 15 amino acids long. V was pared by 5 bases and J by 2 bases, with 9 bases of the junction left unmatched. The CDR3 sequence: CASSPHLGTAYEQYF. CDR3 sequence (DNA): TGTGCCAGCAGTCCTCACCTCGGGACAGCCTACGAGCAGTACTTC.

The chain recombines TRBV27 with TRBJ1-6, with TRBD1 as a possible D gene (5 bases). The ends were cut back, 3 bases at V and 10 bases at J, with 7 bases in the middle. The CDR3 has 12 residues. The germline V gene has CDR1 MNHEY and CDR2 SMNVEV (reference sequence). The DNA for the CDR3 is TGTGCCAGCAGTTTTAGGGGATCACCCCTCCACTTT. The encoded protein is CASSFRGSPLHF.

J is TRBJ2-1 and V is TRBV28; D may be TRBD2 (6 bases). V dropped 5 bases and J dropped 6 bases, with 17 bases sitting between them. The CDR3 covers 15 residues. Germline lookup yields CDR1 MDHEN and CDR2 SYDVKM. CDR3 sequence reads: CASSQRDSPGNEQFF. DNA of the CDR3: TGTGCCAGCAGTCAAAGGGACTCACCTGGCAATGAGCAGTTCTTC.

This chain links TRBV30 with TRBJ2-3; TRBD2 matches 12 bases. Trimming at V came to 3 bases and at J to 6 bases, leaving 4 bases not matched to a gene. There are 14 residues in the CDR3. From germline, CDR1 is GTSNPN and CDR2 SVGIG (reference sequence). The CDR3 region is CAWRRLAGGDTQYF. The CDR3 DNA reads TGTGCCTGGAGAAGGCTAGCGGGAGGGGATACGCAGTATTTT. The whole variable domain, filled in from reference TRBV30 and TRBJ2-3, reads SQTIHQWPATLVQPVGSPLSLECTVEGTSNPNLYWYRQAAGRGLQLLFYSVGIGQISSEVPQNLSASRPQDRQFILSSKKLLLSDSGFYLCAWRRLAGGDTQYFGPGTRLTVL.

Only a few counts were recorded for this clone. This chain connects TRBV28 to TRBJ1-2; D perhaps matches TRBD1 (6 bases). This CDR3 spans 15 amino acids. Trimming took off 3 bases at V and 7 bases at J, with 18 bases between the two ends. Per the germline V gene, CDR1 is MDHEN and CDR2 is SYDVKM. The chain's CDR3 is CASSFRDRPVGGYTF. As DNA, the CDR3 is TGTGCCAGCAGTTTCCGCGACAGGCCTGTGGGTGGCTACACCTTC.

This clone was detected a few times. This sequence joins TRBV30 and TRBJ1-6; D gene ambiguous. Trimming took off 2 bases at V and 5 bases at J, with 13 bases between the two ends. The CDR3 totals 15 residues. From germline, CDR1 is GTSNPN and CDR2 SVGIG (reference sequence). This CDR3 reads CAWSSVGGDNSPLHF. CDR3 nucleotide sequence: TGTGCCTGGAGTTCAGTTGGTGGAGATAATTCACCCCTCCACTTT.

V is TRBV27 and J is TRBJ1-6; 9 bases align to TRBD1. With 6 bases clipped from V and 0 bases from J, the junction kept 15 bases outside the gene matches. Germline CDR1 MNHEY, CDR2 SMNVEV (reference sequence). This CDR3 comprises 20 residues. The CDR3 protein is CASSMGQGPSRSSYNSPLHF. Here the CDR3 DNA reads TGTGCCAGCAGCATGGGACAGGGCCCGTCGAGGAGCTCCTATAATTCACCCCTCCACTTT.

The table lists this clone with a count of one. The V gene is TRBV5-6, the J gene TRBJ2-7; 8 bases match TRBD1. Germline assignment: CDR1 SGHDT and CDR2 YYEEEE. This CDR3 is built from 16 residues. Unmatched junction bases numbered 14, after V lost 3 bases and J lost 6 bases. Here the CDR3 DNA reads TGTGCCAGCAGCTCGCCACGACAGGGGCGAGGGGCCGAGCAGTACTTC. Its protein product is CASSSPRQGRGAEQYF.

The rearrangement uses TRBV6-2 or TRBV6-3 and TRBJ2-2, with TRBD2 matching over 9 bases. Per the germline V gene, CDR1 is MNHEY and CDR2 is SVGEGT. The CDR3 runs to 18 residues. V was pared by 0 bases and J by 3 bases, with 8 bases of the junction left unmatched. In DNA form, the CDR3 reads TGTGCCAGCAGTTACTCGAGTGAGCTAGCGGGATACACCGGGGAGCTGTTTTTT. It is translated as CASSYSSELAGYTGELFF.

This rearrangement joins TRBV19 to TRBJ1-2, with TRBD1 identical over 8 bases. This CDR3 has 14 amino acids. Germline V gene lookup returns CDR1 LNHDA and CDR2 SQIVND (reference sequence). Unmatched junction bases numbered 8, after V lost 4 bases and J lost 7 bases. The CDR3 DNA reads TGTGCCAGTAGTACCCGTGGACAGGGCTCTGGCTACACCTTC. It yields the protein CASSTRGQGSGYTF.

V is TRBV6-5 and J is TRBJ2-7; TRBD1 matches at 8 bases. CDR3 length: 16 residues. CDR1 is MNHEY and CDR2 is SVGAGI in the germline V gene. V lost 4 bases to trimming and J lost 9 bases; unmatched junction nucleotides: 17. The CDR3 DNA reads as TGTGCCAGCAGTTCCCTAGGGCAGGGGGCGAATTTAATGCAGTACTTC. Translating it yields CASSSLGQGANLMQYF.

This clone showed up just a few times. CDR3 in amino acids: CASSGDSYGYTF. Written as DNA, the CDR3 is TGTGCCAGCAGCGGCGACAGTTATGGCTACACCTTC. V gene TRBV7-2 combines with J gene TRBJ1-2; the D gene is possibly TRBD1 (5 bases). The CDR3 totals 12 residues. Germline values: CDR1 SGHTA, CDR2 FQGNSA. V lost 5 bases, J lost 5 bases, and 9 bases lay in between.

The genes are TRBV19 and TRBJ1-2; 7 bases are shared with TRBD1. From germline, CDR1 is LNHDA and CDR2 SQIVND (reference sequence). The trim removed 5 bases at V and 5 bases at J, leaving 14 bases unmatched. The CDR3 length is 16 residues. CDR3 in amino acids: CASSDVSTGAAYGYTF. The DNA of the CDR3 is TGTGCCAGTAGTGATGTTAGCACAGGGGCTGCATATGGCTACACCTTC.

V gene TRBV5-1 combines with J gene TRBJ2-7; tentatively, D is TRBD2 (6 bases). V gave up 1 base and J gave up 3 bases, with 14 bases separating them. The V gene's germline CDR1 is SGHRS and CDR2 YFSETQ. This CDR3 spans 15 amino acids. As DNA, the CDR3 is TGCGCCAGCAGCTTGAATTTTCCTAGCGTCTACGAGCAGTACTTC. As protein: CASSLNFPSVYEQYF.

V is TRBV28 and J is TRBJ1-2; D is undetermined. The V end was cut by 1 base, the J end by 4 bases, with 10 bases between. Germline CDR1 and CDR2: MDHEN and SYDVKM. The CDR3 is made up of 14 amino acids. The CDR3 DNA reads TGTGCCAGCAGTTTATCCCGAGGCAGCTATGGCTACACCTTC. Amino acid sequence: CASSLSRGSYGYTF.

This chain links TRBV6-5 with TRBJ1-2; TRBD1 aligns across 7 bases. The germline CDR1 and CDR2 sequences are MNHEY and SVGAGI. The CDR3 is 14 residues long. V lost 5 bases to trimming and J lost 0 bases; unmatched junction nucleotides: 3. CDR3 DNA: TGTGCCAGCAGTCCGGGACAGACTAACTATGGCTACACCTTC. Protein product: CASSPGQTNYGYTF.

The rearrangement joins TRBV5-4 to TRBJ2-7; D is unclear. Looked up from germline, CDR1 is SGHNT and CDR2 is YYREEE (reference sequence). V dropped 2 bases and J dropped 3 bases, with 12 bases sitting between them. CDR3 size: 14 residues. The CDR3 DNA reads TGTGCCAGCAGCTTCGGGTCTGAAGACTACGAGCAGTACTTC. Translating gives CASSFGSEDYEQYF. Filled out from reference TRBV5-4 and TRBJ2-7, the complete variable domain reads ETGVTQSPTHLIKTRGQQVTLRCSSQSGHNTVSWYQQALGQGPQFIFQYYREEENGRGNFPPRFSGLQFPNYSSELNVNALELDDSALYLCASSFGSEDYEQYFGPGTRLTVT.

The CDR3 DNA is TGTGCCAGCAGCCCTCGGGGCGCCGGAGGGGCTTTCTTT. The encoded protein is CASSPRGAGGAFF. This chain uses TRBV9 with TRBJ1-1; possible D gene TRBD1, 5 bases. The V gene lost 4 bases and the J gene lost 11 bases, with 18 bases spanning the gap. Germline CDR1 reads SGDLS; CDR2 reads YYNGEE. The CDR3 is made up of 13 amino acids.

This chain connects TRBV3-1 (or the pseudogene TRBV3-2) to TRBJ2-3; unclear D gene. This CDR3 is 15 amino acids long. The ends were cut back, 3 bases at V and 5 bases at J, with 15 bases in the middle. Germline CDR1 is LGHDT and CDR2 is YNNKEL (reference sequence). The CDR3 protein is CASSHREVVGDTQYF. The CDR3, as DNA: TGTGCCAGCAGCCATCGAGAGGTAGTTGGAGATACGCAGTATTTT.

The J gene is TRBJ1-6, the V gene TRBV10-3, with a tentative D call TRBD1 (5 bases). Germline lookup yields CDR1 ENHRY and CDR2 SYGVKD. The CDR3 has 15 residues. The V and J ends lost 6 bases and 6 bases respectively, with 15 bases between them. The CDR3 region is CAISPEDSVNSPLHF. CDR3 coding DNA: TGTGCCATCAGCCCTGAAGACAGTGTTAATTCACCCCTCCACTTT.

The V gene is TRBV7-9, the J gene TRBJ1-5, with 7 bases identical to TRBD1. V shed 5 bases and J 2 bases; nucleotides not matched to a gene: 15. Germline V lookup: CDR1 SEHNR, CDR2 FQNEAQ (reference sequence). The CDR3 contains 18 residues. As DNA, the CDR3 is TGTGCCAGCAGCCCGGAGACAGGGTTTTTGGGGCGCAATCAGCCCCAGCATTTT. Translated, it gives CASSPETGFLGRNQPQHF.

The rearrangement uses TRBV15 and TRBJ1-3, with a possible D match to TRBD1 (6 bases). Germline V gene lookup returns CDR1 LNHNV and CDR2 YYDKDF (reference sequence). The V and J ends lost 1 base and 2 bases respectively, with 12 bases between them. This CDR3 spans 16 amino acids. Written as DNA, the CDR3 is TGTGCCACCAGCAGAGTTTCAGGGGCCGCTGGAAACACCATATATTTT. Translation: CATSRVSGAAGNTIYF.

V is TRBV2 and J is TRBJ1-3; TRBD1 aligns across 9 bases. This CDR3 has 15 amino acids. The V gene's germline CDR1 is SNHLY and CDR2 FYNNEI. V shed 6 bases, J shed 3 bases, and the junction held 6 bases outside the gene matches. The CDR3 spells CASSRDRENGNTIYF. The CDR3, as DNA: TGTGCCAGCAGCCGGGACAGGGAGAATGGAAACACCATATATTTT. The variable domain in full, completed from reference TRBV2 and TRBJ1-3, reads EPEVTQTPSHQVTQMGQEVILRCVPISNHLYFYWYRQILGQKVEFLVSFYNNEISEKSEIFDDQFSVERPDGSNFTLKIRSTKLEDSAMYFCASSRDRENGNTIYFGEGSWLTVV.

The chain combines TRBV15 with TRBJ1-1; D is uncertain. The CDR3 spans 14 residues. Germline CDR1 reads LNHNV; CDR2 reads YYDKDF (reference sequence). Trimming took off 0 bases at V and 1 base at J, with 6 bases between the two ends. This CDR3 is CATSRENGNTEAFF. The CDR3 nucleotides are TGTGCCACCAGCAGAGAAAACGGGAACACTGAAGCTTTCTTT.

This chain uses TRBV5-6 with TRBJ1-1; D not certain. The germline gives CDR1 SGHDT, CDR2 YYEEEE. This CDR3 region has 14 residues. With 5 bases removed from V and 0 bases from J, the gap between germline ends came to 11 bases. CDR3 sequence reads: CASRPGVMNTEAFF. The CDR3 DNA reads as TGTGCCAGCAGGCCCGGGGTCATGAACACTGAAGCTTTCTTT. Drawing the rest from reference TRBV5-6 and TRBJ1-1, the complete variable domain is DAGVTQSPTHLIKTRGQQVTLRCSPKSGHDTVSWYQQALGQGPQFIFQYYEEEERQRGNFPDRFSGHQFPNYSSELNVNALLLGDSALYLCASRPGVMNTEAFFGQGTRLTVV.

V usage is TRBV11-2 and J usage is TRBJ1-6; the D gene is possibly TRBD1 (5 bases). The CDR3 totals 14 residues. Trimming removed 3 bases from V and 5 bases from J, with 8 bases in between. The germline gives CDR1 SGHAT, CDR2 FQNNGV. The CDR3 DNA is TGTGCCAGCAGCTTTTCGGGGGATAATTCACCCCTCCACTTT. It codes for CASSFSGDNSPLHF.

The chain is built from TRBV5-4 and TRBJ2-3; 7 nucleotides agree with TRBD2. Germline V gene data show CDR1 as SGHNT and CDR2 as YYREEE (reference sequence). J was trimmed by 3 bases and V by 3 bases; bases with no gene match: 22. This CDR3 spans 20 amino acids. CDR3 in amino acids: CASSSPRGESASTLTDTQYF. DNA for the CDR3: TGTGCCAGCAGCTCCCCCCGGGGGGAATCGGCCTCAACTCTTACAGATACGCAGTATTTT.

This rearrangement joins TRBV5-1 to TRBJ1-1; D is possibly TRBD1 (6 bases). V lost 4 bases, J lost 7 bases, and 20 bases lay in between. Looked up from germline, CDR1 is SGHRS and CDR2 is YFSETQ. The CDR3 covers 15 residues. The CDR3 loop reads CASSGLQGWGGEAFF. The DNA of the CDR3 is TGCGCCAGCAGCGGCCTACAGGGTTGGGGTGGTGAAGCTTTCTTT.

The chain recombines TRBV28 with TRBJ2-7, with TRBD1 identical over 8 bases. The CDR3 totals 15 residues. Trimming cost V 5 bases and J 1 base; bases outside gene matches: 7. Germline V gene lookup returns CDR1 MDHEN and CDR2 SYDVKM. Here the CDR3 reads CASSPGTGPSYEQYF. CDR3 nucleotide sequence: TGTGCCAGCAGTCCCGGGACAGGCCCTTCCTACGAGCAGTACTTC.